The TCR beta chain under discussion was sequenced for a study of regulatory and conventional T cells in RAG deficiency (dated by TCRdb to about 2017). For context, the study as a whole: The study used high-throughput TCR beta sequencing to compare repertoire diversity and composition of Treg, conventional CD4+ and CD8+ T cells between RAG-deficient patients and healthy controls.

Only a few counts were recorded for this clone. It has no known antigen specificity. Qualities for individual bases were not recorded, and no much larger clone is one base off. What the work shows at the level of the full study, not this receptor alone: Shorter CDR3 lengths were found in all patient T-cell subsets, and >75% Treg-Tconv repertoire overlap at nucleotide and amino acid level was observed in Omenn syndrome patients. Markedly lower Shannon entropy and higher Simpson indices were observed in RAG-deficient patients than in control T-cell subpopulations. Some T-cell subset analyses were not performed for some subjects. The CD25-high CD127-low cells sorted from Omenn syndrome patients may be peripherally activated cells rather than true Treg cells. Unique TCR beta sequences from Treg cells were around 100-fold fewer in Omenn syndrome and CID/AS patients than controls, versus about 10-fold for other subsets.

Via the germline V gene, CDR1 is SGHRS and CDR2 YFSETQ. The CDR3 runs 14 residues from the cysteine to the phenylalanine. Just CDR3 DNA is preserved here, 42 bases in frame from base 1. V loses 6 bases of germline sequence and J loses 1 base, and the interval between the two ends is 13 bases. Conventional CD4+ T cells were purified from blood as CD25-low CD127-high cells before genomic DNA extraction. Eight or nine healthy control donors were used as the comparison group for repertoire analyses. The library was built by means of the immunoSEQ multiplex PCR assay. Genomic DNA from the sorted T-cell subsets was used to amplify and sequence rearranged TCR beta chain products. Per the source publication's procedure: Shannon entropy and Simpson indices were used to quantify the repertoire diversity of productive TCR beta rearrangements. Clonal expansion was assessed using the summed frequency of the 100 most abundant productive TCR beta clonotypes among total reads. A self-reactivity index based on amino acid usage at CDR3beta positions 6 and 7 was applied to the TRB repertoires. Two-way ANOVA was used for repertoire analyses, while Student t or Mann-Whitney tests were used for flow cytometric analyses. Drawn from immuneACCESS, this table holds only the in-frame rearrangements with V and J called that TCRdb kept. Clones are partly lost; checked studies trace under half to an unresolved V gene and leave the rest unexplained. V and J calls and clone size are as listed in that table; D and trimming were resolved from the DNA. The sample records some 23,000 clones, approximately 93% of which are singletons. The ten largest clones take up approximately 0.67% of the sample.

This sample also appeared in a second study, on regulatory T cells. The second study's authors report: The multiplex PCR relied on 52 forward TRBV primers and 13 reverse TRBJ primers, and amplification bias was corrected through assay-based and computational methods. Restricted unique TRB V-J pairs and skewed V and J gene usage were observed in patient repertoires, most markedly in regulatory T cells. T-cell receptor beta repertoires of sorted regulatory, conventional CD4+ and CD8+ T cells were compared between CD3G-deficient patients and healthy controls. Ficoll density separation was used to isolate peripheral blood mononuclear cells. Rearranged TRB loci were amplified from genomic DNA by multiplex PCR within the immunoSEQ assay. TRB amplicons were sequenced using an Illumina HiSeq platform. Custom algorithms error-filtered the raw sequences and aligned them to reference gene sequences, after which the immunoSEQ online tools were used for analysis. Frequencies of productive and nonproductive TRB rearrangements were evaluated among both unique and total sequences. For group comparisons, t tests, Mann-Whitney tests or two-way ANOVA were performed in Prism software.

This receptor was taken from a human donor in good health. Sequencing input: CD4+ T cells sorted from blood. This chain is built from TRBV5-1 and TRBJ2-5, with the D gene uncertain. The nucleotide sequence is TGCGCCAGCACCGGCAGCACCCCCCAAGAGACCCAGTACTTC. Its protein is CASTGSTPQETQYF.